This TCR beta chain was recorded in a study of CD8+CD57+ T cells in acquired aplastic anemia. Profiling of TCR beta VDJ combinations and CDR3 sequences used genomic DNA as template. TCRdb analysed the reads with MiXCR anew, one entry per CDR3 protein. Of about 240,000 distinct CDR3 sequences in the sample, around 46% are singletons; the top ten hold approximately 7.8%. Notes on the study in general: Significance was not reached for CD8+ Simpson's diversity between patients and controls.

Trimming cost V 2 bases and J 4 bases, with 12 bases left between them. From germline, CDR1 is SGHKS and CDR2 YYEKEE (reference sequence). The length of the CDR3 is 14 residues. For sequencing, patients were chosen who had shown expansion of CD8+CD57+ cells by flow cytometry. About this clonotype itself: Its antigen is currently unknown.

Sequencing was done on a sample of sorted CD4+, CD8+, or CD8+CD57+ T cells (not recorded which) from PBMCs. V usage is TRBV5-5 and J usage is TRBJ2-5; tentative D call: TRBD1 (6 bases). The sequence was collected from a human donor with aplastic anemia. CDR3 sequence reads: CASSLEGRGETQYF. The CDR3 DNA reads as TGTGCCAGCAGCTTAGAGGGCAGGGGAGAGACCCAGTACTTC.